Each of the 21 T cell receptor beta chains below was sequenced from the same sample in a study of blood T cell repertoires in COVID-19. Only in-frame clones appear in the TCRdb table, and some are missing; sequencing was by immunoSEQ multiplex PCR. The sample includes 40,000 to 45,000 clones, 80% to 90% of them seen just once. The specimen sequenced was peripheral blood. The receptors stem from a human donor in a cohort sampled during active COVID-19.

The rearrangement joins TRBV4-2 to TRBJ1-4, with 7 bases aligning to TRBD1. CDR3 size: 15 residues. Germline assignment: CDR1 LGHNA and CDR2 YNFKEQ. Trimming removed 0 bases from V and 4 bases from J; junction bases left unmatched: 2. The CDR3 loop is CASSQEGGGNEKLFF. CDR3 bases: TGTGCCAGCAGCCAAGAAGGGGGCGGTAATGAAAAACTGTTTTTT.

The chain recombines TRBV19 with TRBJ2-3, with 8 positions matching TRBD2. Trimming cost V 6 bases and J 4 bases; bases outside gene matches: 12. Looked up from germline, CDR1 is LNHDA and CDR2 is SQIVND (reference sequence). The CDR3 length is 16 residues. The CDR3 DNA follows: TGTGCCAGTAGGGGGGAGGCTAGCGGGTTCGCAGATACGCAGTATTTT. It yields the protein CASRGEASGFADTQYF.

This clone was picked up one time. The chain couples TRBV5-1 to TRBJ1-6, with 7 bases fitting TRBD1. This CDR3 has 14 amino acids. Losses at the gene ends were 4 bases for V and 7 bases for J; bases not matched to a gene: 5. CDR1 SGHRS and CDR2 YFSETQ come from the germline V gene. The CDR3 loop reads CASSLRDRNSPLHF. The CDR3 nucleotides read TGCGCCAGCAGCCTCCGGGACAGAAATTCACCCCTCCACTTT. Drawing the rest from reference TRBV5-1 and TRBJ1-6, the complete variable domain is KAGVTQTPRYLIKTRGQQVTLSCSPISGHRSVSWYQQTPGQGLQFLFEYFSETQRNKGNFPGRFSGRQFSNSRSEMNVSTLELGDSALYLCASSLRDRNSPLHFGNGTRLTVT.

By frequency in the sample, this clone is medium-sized. Here the CDR3 DNA reads TGTGCCAGCAGTGCCACCCGGGACCCGGGGGTGGGGGCCAACGTCCTGACTTTC. This sequence encodes CASSATRDPGVGANVLTF. The V and J genes are TRBV25-1 and TRBJ2-6; weak D call: TRBD2 (6 bases). The V and J ends lost 4 bases and 4 bases respectively, with 20 bases between them. CDR1 and CDR2 from the germline V gene are MGHDK and SYGVNS. The CDR3 runs 18 residues. Full variable domain (remainder filled in from reference TRBV25-1 and TRBJ2-6): EADIYQTPRYLVIGTGKKITLECSQTMGHDKMYWYQQDPGMELHLIHYSYGVNSTEKGDLSSESTVSRIRTEHFPLTLESARPSHTSQYLCASSATRDPGVGANVLTFGAGSRLTVL.

The chain couples TRBV10-3 to TRBJ2-1; D remains unclear. This CDR3 comprises 13 residues. The V and J ends lost 3 bases and 1 base respectively, with 4 bases between them. The germline CDR1 and CDR2 sequences are ENHRY and SYGVKD. CDR3 protein: CAISELSYNEQFF. CDR3 bases: TGTGCCATCAGTGAACTGTCCTACAATGAGCAGTTCTTC.

The chain employs TRBV5-4 and TRBJ2-1, with a possible D match to TRBD2 (5 bases). The germline V gene encodes CDR1 SGHNT and CDR2 YYREEE (reference sequence). The CDR3 totals 15 residues. The V gene lost 4 bases and the J gene lost 1 base, with 12 bases spanning the gap. CDR3: CASSLDGVSYNEQFF. CDR3 nucleotide sequence: TGTGCCAGCAGCCTTGACGGGGTATCCTACAATGAGCAGTTCTTC.

This chain connects TRBV5-4 to TRBJ2-7; the D gene is possibly TRBD2 (5 bases). V lost 3 bases, J lost 3 bases, and 16 bases lay in between. Germline V lookup: CDR1 SGHNT, CDR2 YYREEE (reference sequence). This CDR3 region has 15 residues. CDR3 sequence (DNA): TGTGCCAGCAGCTCCCCCCCGGACGGGGACTACGAGCAGTACTTC. Protein product: CASSSPPDGDYEQYF.

The chain joins TRBV5-1 to TRBJ2-6; TRBD1 might be the D (5 bases). The CDR3 contains 15 residues. Germline V CDR1 and CDR2: SGHRS, YFSETQ. Trimming took off 4 bases at V and 2 bases at J, with 10 bases between the two ends. The DNA of the CDR3 is TGCGCCAGCAGCCCAGGGTCGACTGGGGCCAACGTCCTGACTTTC. Translation gives CASSPGSTGANVLTF. The whole variable domain, filled in from reference TRBV5-1 and TRBJ2-6, reads KAGVTQTPRYLIKTRGQQVTLSCSPISGHRSVSWYQQTPGQGLQFLFEYFSETQRNKGNFPGRFSGRQFSNSRSEMNVSTLELGDSALYLCASSPGSTGANVLTFGAGSRLTVL.

The chain recombines TRBV5-4 with TRBJ2-7, with 11 bases fitting TRBD1. V lost 4 bases, J lost 4 bases, and 4 bases stayed unmatched. Germline CDR1 is SGHNT and CDR2 is YYREEE (reference sequence). This CDR3 has 14 amino acids. CDR3 loop: CASSPDRGLYEQYF. DNA for the CDR3: TGTGCCAGCAGCCCGGACAGGGGGCTATACGAGCAGTACTTC. The variable domain in full, with the rest retrieved from reference TRBV5-4 and TRBJ2-7, is ETGVTQSPTHLIKTRGQQVTLRCSSQSGHNTVSWYQQALGQGPQFIFQYYREEENGRGNFPPRFSGLQFPNYSSELNVNALELDDSALYLCASSPDRGLYEQYFGPGTRLTVT.

The J gene is TRBJ2-7, the V gene TRBV11-2; 8 nucleotides agree with TRBD1. CDR3 length: 14 residues. The V gene's germline CDR1 is SGHAT and CDR2 FQNNGV. With V trimmed by 1 base and J by 9 bases, 8 bases remained unmatched. CDR3 residues: CASSLASQGALQYF. The CDR3 nucleotides are TGTGCCAGCAGCTTAGCCAGTCAGGGGGCGCTGCAGTACTTC. The variable domain in full, completed from reference TRBV11-2 and TRBJ2-7, reads EAGVAQSPRYKIIEKRQSVAFWCNPISGHATLYWYQQILGQGPKLLIQFQNNGVVDDSQLPKDRFSAERLKGVDSTLKIQPAKLEDSAVYLCASSLASQGALQYFGPGTRLTVT.

The chain couples TRBV6-1 to TRBJ2-1, with 9 bases matching TRBD1. Per germline, CDR1 MNHNS and CDR2 SASEGT. The CDR3 totals 15 residues. Trimming took 1 base from V and 7 from J; bases not matched to a gene: 5. The CDR3 nucleotides read TGTGCCAGCAGTGAAGTGGGAGACAGGGGGAATGAGCAGTTCTTC. Translated, it gives CASSEVGDRGNEQFF.

The chain uses TRBV14 and TRBJ1-6; 7 nucleotides align to TRBD1. Germline V gene sequence: CDR1 SGHDN, CDR2 FVKESK. Losses at the gene ends were 4 bases for V and 7 bases for J; bases not matched to a gene: 4. The CDR3 covers 14 residues. In DNA, the CDR3 is TGTGCCAGCAGCCCCGGGACAGACAATTCACCCCTCCACTTT. Protein: CASSPGTDNSPLHF.

The gene calls are TRBV3-1 (or the pseudogene TRBV3-2) and TRBJ2-3; 7 bases fit TRBD2. Germline V gene sequence: CDR1 LGHDT, CDR2 YNNKEL (reference sequence). This CDR3 spans 14 amino acids. Trimming took 4 bases from V and 4 from J; bases not matched to a gene: 5. The CDR3 sequence is CASSPGTTADTQYF. CDR3 bases: TGTGCCAGCAGCCCGGGGACTACAGCAGATACGCAGTATTTT.

The rearrangement uses TRBV27 and TRBJ1-1, with a possible D match to TRBD1 (6 bases). The CDR3 contains 14 residues. V was shortened by 5 bases and J by 1 base, with 11 bases between the two germline ends. Germline V gene data show CDR1 as MNHEY and CDR2 as SMNVEV (reference sequence). The CDR3 protein is CASSRQVKNTEAFF. The CDR3 DNA sequence: TGTGCCAGCAGTCGACAGGTAAAGAACACTGAAGCTTTCTTT.

The chain carries TRBV29-1 and TRBJ1-1; D possibly corresponds to TRBD1 (6 bases). CDR1 is SQVTM and CDR2 is ANQGSEA in the germline V gene. With 4 bases removed from V and 0 bases from J, the gap between germline ends came to 15 bases. The CDR3 extends over 15 amino acids. This CDR3 reads CSVGGGWGMNTEAFF. CDR3 sequence (DNA): TGCAGCGTTGGAGGGGGATGGGGCATGAACACTGAAGCTTTCTTT.

This chain uses TRBV5-1 with TRBJ2-1; 15 positions agree with TRBD2. The CDR3 loop spans 18 amino acids. The V and J ends lost 7 bases and 7 bases, in that order; junction bases with no gene match: 15. The germline V gene has CDR1 SGHRS and CDR2 YFSETQ. DNA of the CDR3: TGCGCCAGCCAGCAGCGCCCGGGACTAGCGGGGGGCGGGAATGAGCAGTTCTTC. Amino acid sequence: CASQQRPGLAGGGNEQFF.

The genes are TRBV9 and TRBJ2-3; TRBD1 matches at 7 bases. The germline V gene has CDR1 SGDLS and CDR2 YYNGEE. V was clipped by 3 bases and J by 3 bases; unmatched bases: 1. The CDR3 sequence is 13 residues long. CDR3 amino acids: CASSATGTDTQYF. The CDR3 coding sequence is TGTGCCAGCAGCGCGACAGGGACAGATACGCAGTATTTT.

The chain is built from TRBV12-3 or TRBV12-4 and TRBJ1-1; no clear D gene. The CDR3 loop spans 12 amino acids. The germline V and J ends were trimmed by 6 bases and 2 bases, with 7 bases remaining between them. CDR3: CASSLSNTEAFF. In nucleotides, the CDR3 is TGTGCCAGCAGCCTCAGTAACACTGAAGCTTTCTTT.

The chain carries TRBV2 and TRBJ2-7, with 10 nucleotides matching TRBD2. The CDR3 covers 15 residues. Trimming cost V 3 bases and J 3 bases; bases outside gene matches: 5. Germline V gene lookup returns CDR1 SNHLY and CDR2 FYNNEI. This CDR3 reads CASSEELAGGYEQYF. CDR3 in DNA: TGTGCCAGCAGTGAGGAATTAGCGGGGGGCTACGAGCAGTACTTC. The whole variable domain, filled in from reference TRBV2 and TRBJ2-7, reads EPEVTQTPSHQVTQMGQEVILRCVPISNHLYFYWYRQILGQKVEFLVSFYNNEISEKSEIFDDQFSVERPDGSNFTLKIRSTKLEDSAMYFCASSEELAGGYEQYFGPGTRLTVT.

The chain employs TRBV18 and TRBJ1-5; tentatively, D is TRBD1 (5 bases). The CDR3 runs to 17 residues. Trimming took off 6 bases at V and 5 bases at J, with 23 bases between the two ends. The germline V gene has CDR1 KGHSH and CDR2 LQKENI. The CDR3 DNA follows: TGTGCCAGCTCGCCTCGTGGCTACGCTGGGGGGGATCAGCCCCAGCATTTT. This sequence encodes CASSPRGYAGGDQPQHF.

The chain joins TRBV19 to TRBJ1-6, with 7 bases identical to TRBD1. The V gene's germline CDR1 is LNHDA and CDR2 SQIVND (reference sequence). This CDR3 region has 13 residues. V dropped 8 bases and J dropped 7; count of bases not matched to a gene: 5. The CDR3 region has the DNA TGTGCCAGTTGGACAGGAGGGAATTCACCCCTCCACTTT. Protein product: CASWTGGNSPLHF.